The present T cell receptor (beta chain) was sequenced within a study of T cell responses to AZD1222 COVID-19 vaccine. Second-dose recipients at about 4 or about 12 weeks were treated as one pooled group. Study-wide results and limits: Most donors were white British and more were female, and clonal diversity was possibly underestimated.

CDR3 length equals 11 residues. V gave up 5 bases and J gave up 5 bases, with 7 bases separating them. Germline V CDR1 and CDR2: SGHTA, FQGNSA. Using immunoSEQ multiplex PCR, the repertoire was profiled, and TCRdb retains in-frame clones only, with some absent. The sample lists over 150,000 clones; roughly 90% were seen once. A word on this clone: The antigen is undetermined.

This specimen consisted of peripheral blood, obtained 28 days after the second AZD1222 dose. The receptor was derived from an adult who received the AZD1222 COVID-19 vaccine. The chain joins TRBV7-2 to TRBJ2-7; either TRBD1 or TRBD2 may fit D (5 bases each). Here the CDR3 reads CASSGTHEQYF. The DNA for the CDR3 is TGTGCCAGCAGCGGGACCCACGAGCAGTACTTC.